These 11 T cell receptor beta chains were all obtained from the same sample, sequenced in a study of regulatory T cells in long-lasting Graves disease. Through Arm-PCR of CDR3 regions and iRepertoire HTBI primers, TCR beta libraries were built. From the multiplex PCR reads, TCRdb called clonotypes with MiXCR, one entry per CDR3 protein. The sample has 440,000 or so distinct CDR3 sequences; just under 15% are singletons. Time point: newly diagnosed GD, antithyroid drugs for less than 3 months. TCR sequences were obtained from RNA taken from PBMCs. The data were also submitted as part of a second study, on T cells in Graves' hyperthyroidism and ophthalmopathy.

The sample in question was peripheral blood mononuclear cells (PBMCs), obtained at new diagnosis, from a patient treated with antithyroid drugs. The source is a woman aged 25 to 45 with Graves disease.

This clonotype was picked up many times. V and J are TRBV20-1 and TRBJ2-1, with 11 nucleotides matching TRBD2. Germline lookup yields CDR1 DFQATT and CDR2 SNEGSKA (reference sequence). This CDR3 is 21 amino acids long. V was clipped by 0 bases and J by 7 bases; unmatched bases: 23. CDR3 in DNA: TGCAGTGCTAGAGATCTGAGGGGGTTAGCGGGAGGGCGGGCCGTCCTTAATGAGCAGTTCTTC. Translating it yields CSARDLRGLAGGRAVLNEQFF.

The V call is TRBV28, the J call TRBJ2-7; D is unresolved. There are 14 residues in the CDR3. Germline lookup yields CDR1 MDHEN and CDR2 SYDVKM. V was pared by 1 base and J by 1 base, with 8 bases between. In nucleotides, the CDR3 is TGTGCCAGCAGTTTATCTTTCAGTTCCTACGAGCAGTACTTC. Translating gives CASSLSFSSYEQYF.

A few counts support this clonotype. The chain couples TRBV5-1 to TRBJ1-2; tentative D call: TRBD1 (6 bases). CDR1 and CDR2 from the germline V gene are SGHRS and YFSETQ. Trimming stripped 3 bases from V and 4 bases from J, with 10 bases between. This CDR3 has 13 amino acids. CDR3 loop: CASSSGQIYGYTF. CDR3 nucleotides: TGCGCCAGCAGCTCAGGACAGATCTATGGCTACACCTTC. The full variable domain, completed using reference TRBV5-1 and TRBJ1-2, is KAGVTQTPRYLIKTRGQQVTLSCSPISGHRSVSWYQQTPGQGLQFLFEYFSETQRNKGNFPGRFSGRQFSNSRSEMNVSTLELGDSALYLCASSSGQIYGYTFGSGTRLTVV.

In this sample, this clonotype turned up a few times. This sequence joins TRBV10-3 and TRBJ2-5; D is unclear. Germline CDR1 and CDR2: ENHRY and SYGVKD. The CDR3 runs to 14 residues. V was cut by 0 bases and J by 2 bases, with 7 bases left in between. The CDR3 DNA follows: TGTGCCATCAGTGAGTCGCGGCGACAAGAGACCCAGTACTTC. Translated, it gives CAISESRRQETQYF.

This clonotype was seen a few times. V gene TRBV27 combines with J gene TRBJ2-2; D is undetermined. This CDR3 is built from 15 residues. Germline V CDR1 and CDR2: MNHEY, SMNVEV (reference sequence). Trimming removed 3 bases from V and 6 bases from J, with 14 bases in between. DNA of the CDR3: TGTGCCAGCAGTTTGGAAGGCTGGCGCGCCGGGGAGCTGTTTTTT. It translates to CASSLEGWRAGELFF.

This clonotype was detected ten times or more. The CDR3 nucleotides are TGTGCCAGCACTCCGACTAGCGTCGACACCGGGGAGCTGTTTTTT. It codes for CASTPTSVDTGELFF. The rearrangement links TRBV2 to TRBJ2-2, with 8 bases identical to TRBD2. CDR1 SNHLY and CDR2 FYNNEI come from the germline V gene. With V trimmed by 7 bases and J by 3 bases, 7 bases remained unmatched. The CDR3 has 15 residues.

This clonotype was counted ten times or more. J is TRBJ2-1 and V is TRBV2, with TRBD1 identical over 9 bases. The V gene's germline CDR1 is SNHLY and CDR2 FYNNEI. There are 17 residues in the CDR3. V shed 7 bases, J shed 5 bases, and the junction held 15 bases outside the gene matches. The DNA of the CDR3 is TGTGCCAGCACCCCCCTCACAGGGGGCGAACTAAACAATGAGCAGTTCTTC. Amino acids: CASTPLTGGELNNEQFF.

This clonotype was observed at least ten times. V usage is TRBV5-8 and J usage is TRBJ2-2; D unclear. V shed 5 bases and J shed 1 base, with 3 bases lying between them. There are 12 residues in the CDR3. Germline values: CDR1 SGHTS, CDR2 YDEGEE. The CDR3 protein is CASSWNTGELFF. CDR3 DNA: TGTGCCAGCAGTTGGAACACCGGGGAGCTGTTTTTT.

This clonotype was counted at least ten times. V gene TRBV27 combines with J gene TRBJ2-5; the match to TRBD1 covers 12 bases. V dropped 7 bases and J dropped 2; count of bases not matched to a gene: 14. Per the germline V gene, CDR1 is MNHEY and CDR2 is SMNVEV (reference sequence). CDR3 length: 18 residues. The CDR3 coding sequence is TGTGCCAGCACTGGAAGATCGGGACAGGGGGCCCCACAAGAGACCCAGTACTTC. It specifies CASTGRSGQGAPQETQYF.

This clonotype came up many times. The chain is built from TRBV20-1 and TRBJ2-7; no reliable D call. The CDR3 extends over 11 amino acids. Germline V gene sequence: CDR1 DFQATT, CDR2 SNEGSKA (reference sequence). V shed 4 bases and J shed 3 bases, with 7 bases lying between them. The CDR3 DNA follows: TGCAGTGCTATTGGTAACTACGAGCAGTACTTC. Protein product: CSAIGNYEQYF.

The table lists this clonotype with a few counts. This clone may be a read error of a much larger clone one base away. The CDR3 spells CASSLGTRGVTEAFF. In DNA, the CDR3 is TGTGCCAGCAGTTTAGGGACAAGGGGAGTTACTGAAGCTTTCTTT. The chain employs TRBV12-3 or TRBV12-4 and TRBJ1-1, with a possible D match to TRBD1 (5 bases). The V end lost 1 base, the J end lost 5 bases, and 14 bases lay between the germline ends. The CDR3 contains 15 residues.